The clone carrying this TCR beta chain appeared once. A single base separates this from a much larger clone, so it may be a read error. Sequencing libraries of naive CD8 cells derived from around 20,000 to 990,000 sorted cells with 10%, 30% or 50% RNA. The entry originates in a study of molecular identifiers for immune sequencing clone quantification. Study-wide background: Replicate runs used RNA from about 19,000 or 110,000 naive CD8 cells, which was split five ways into aliquots, and four of those aliquots were then sequenced.

Both previously described methods and listed TCR primers were employed to make bulk TCR libraries. TCRdb used MiXCR to reprocess the PCR reads, holding one entry per CDR3 protein. The table records about 640,000 distinct CDR3 sequences, about 20% of them present only once. CDR1 and CDR2 (germline): MNHEY, SMNVEV (reference sequence). Trimming left V 7 bases short and J 3 bases short, with 7 bases between. CDR3 size: 12 residues. J is TRBJ2-1 and V is TRBV27, with no clear D. The receptor's source is a human donor in good health. Some libraries in this study had Jurkat cell RNA spiked in. The sequenced material came from naive CD8+ T cells from blood, with Jurkat cell RNA spiked in. Subset specified: FACS-sorted CD8+CD4-CCR7+CD45RA+ naive T cells. The CDR3 loop reads CASNDFYNEQFF. The CDR3 nucleotides are TGTGCCAGCAATGACTTCTACAATGAGCAGTTCTTC.